The 29 T cell receptor beta chains presented below share a single source sample, sequenced in a study of blood T cell repertoires in COVID-19. Method: immunoSEQ multiplex PCR; TCRdb's copy keeps in-frame clones and lacks some. The sample consists of about 240,000 clones, 82% of them appearing once. The sequencing input was peripheral blood. Receptors were obtained from a young woman with acute or convalescent COVID-19.

The chain is built from TRBV7-9 and TRBJ1-3; TRBD1 might be the D (5 bases). The CDR3 has 14 amino acids. Per the germline V gene, CDR1 is SEHNR and CDR2 is FQNEAQ (reference sequence). The germline V and J ends were trimmed by 3 bases and 4 bases, with 10 bases remaining between them. CDR3 DNA sequence: TGTGCCAGCAGCTTTCGACAGATGGGAAACACCATATATTTT. The encoded protein is CASSFRQMGNTIYF.

This clone occurred once. This rearrangement joins TRBV5-1 to TRBJ2-1, with 8 bases fitting TRBD1. Germline assignment: CDR1 SGHRS and CDR2 YFSETQ. The CDR3 is made up of 15 amino acids. Losses at the gene ends were 0 bases for V and 5 bases for J; bases not matched to a gene: 4. CDR3 sequence (DNA): TGCGCCAGCAGCTTGGTTCAGGGGGCGAACAATGAGCAGTTCTTC. Translating it yields CASSLVQGANNEQFF.

The chain couples TRBV7-9 to TRBJ1-1, with D unresolved. Per germline, CDR1 SEHNR and CDR2 FQNEAQ (reference sequence). CDR3 length: 13 residues. V was cut by 2 bases and J by 4 bases, with 8 bases left in between. The CDR3 coding sequence is TGTGCCAGCAGCTTATTGACTGGCACTGAAGCTTTCTTT. Translation gives CASSLLTGTEAFF.

The CDR3 protein is CASSSGTGRNYGYTF. The CDR3 bases are TGTGCCAGCAGCTCCGGGACAGGGAGGAACTATGGCTACACCTTC. The chain joins TRBV7-2 to TRBJ1-2; 9 nucleotides agree with TRBD1. Germline V gene lookup returns CDR1 SGHTA and CDR2 FQGNSA. The CDR3 is 15 residues long. V shed 4 bases and J 2 bases; nucleotides not matched to a gene: 5.

The rearrangement links TRBV5-1 to TRBJ2-5, with 10 bases aligning to TRBD2. Trimming cost V 4 bases and J 2 bases; bases outside gene matches: 8. This CDR3 is built from 16 residues. Germline CDR1 and CDR2: SGHRS and YFSETQ. CDR3 in amino acids: CASSAIAGGPQETQYF. The CDR3 bases are TGCGCCAGCAGCGCAATAGCGGGAGGACCTCAAGAGACCCAGTACTTC.

This clone has only one observation. The J gene is TRBJ1-1, the V gene TRBV11-2, with TRBD1 as a possible D gene (5 bases). The CDR3 extends over 13 amino acids. The V gene lost 0 bases and the J gene lost 5 bases, with 7 bases spanning the gap. Per the germline V gene, CDR1 is SGHAT and CDR2 is FQNNGV. Here the CDR3 reads CASSLDRATEAFF. The CDR3, as DNA: TGTGCCAGCAGCTTAGACAGGGCTACTGAAGCTTTCTTT.

This chain joins TRBV7-6 and TRBJ2-7; 10 bases fit TRBD1. This CDR3 is 15 amino acids long. Germline CDR1 reads SGHVS; CDR2 reads FNYEAQ. V dropped 3 bases and J dropped 5; count of bases not matched to a gene: 7. CDR3 nucleotide sequence: TGTGCCAGCAGCTTGTCCGGGACAGGGGTCCACGAGCAGTACTTC. Amino acid sequence: CASSLSGTGVHEQYF.

The chain combines TRBV28 with TRBJ1-1; tentative D call: TRBD1 (6 bases). Germline-derived CDR1 and CDR2 are MDHEN and SYDVKM. The CDR3 has 14 residues. Trimming pared 5 bases from V and 2 bases from J, leaving 12 bases between. CDR3 protein: CASSKDRLNTEAFF. The CDR3 nucleotides read TGTGCCAGCAGTAAAGACAGGTTAAACACTGAAGCTTTCTTT.

The V and J genes are TRBV11-2 and TRBJ2-5, with D hard to call. Trimming removed 3 bases at V and 4 bases at J, with 6 bases between. CDR1 and CDR2 from the germline V gene are SGHAT and FQNNGV. CDR3 size: 12 residues. As DNA, the CDR3 is TGTGCCAGCAGCTTCGTCCGAGAGACCCAGTACTTC. Translating gives CASSFVRETQYF.

This clone was recorded once. This chain uses TRBV5-1 with TRBJ2-1; 13 nucleotides line up with TRBD2. The germline V gene has CDR1 SGHRS and CDR2 YFSETQ. The CDR3 runs to 17 residues. The J segment lost 4 bases and the V segment lost 0 bases, leaving 4 bases of the junction unmatched. CDR3 DNA: TGCGCCAGCAGCTTGGAATGGACTAGCGGGGGTTACAATGAGCAGTTCTTC. Translation: CASSLEWTSGGYNEQFF. Supplemented by reference TRBV5-1 and TRBJ2-1, the full variable domain reads KAGVTQTPRYLIKTRGQQVTLSCSPISGHRSVSWYQQTPGQGLQFLFEYFSETQRNKGNFPGRFSGRQFSNSRSEMNVSTLELGDSALYLCASSLEWTSGGYNEQFFGPGTRLTVL.

V gene TRBV19 combines with J gene TRBJ1-4; possibly TRBD1 for D (5 bases). Germline values: CDR1 LNHDA, CDR2 SQIVND (reference sequence). V lost 1 base to trimming and J lost 0 bases, with 24 bases between them. The CDR3 totals 21 residues. The chain's CDR3 is CASSIGPGRSRERATNEKLFF. Here the CDR3 DNA reads TGTGCCAGTAGTATAGGACCAGGGCGGTCGCGTGAAAGGGCAACTAATGAAAAACTGTTTTTT.

The sample holds one count of this clone. This chain connects TRBV19 to TRBJ1-5; D remains ambiguous. The CDR3 spans 13 residues. CDR1 and CDR2 (germline): LNHDA, SQIVND (reference sequence). Trimming removed 3 bases from V and 5 bases from J, with 8 bases in between. CDR3 protein: CASSIALHQPQHF. The CDR3 nucleotides are TGTGCCAGTAGTATCGCGTTACATCAGCCCCAGCATTTT.

The genes are TRBV6-5 and TRBJ2-2; TRBD2 aligns across 8 bases. V gave up 6 bases and J gave up 1 base; unmatched junction bases: 4. CDR1 MNHEY and CDR2 SVGAGI come from the germline V gene. The CDR3 runs 15 residues. CDR3 DNA sequence: TGTGCCAGCAGCCTCACTAGCGGGAACACCGGGGAGCTGTTTTTT. Amino acid sequence: CASSLTSGNTGELFF.

Details on this clone: At one of its ends the junction is not consistent with the germline gene, which may arise from a read error. The V call is TRBV29-1, the J call TRBJ2-1; D not certain. Per germline, CDR1 SQVTM and CDR2 ANQGSEA. The CDR3 runs to 13 residues. The CDR3 bases are TGCAGCGTTGAAGATTTCTCCTTCAATGAGCAGTTCTTC. It translates to CSVEDFSFNEQFF.

The table lists this clone with a count of one. This chain uses TRBV30 with TRBJ2-7, with D possibly TRBD1 on 5 matching bases. CDR1 GTSNPN and CDR2 SVGIG come from the germline V gene (reference sequence). The CDR3 is 16 residues long. The V end lost 1 base, the J end lost 2 bases, and 18 bases lay between the germline ends. The CDR3, as DNA: TGTGCCTGGAGTGGATTCTGGTCAGGGCTAACCTACGAGCAGTACTTC. Its protein product is CAWSGFWSGLTYEQYF. The full variable domain, its missing parts supplied by reference TRBV30 and TRBJ2-7, is SQTIHQWPATLVQPVGSPLSLECTVEGTSNPNLYWYRQAAGRGLQLLFYSVGIGQISSEVPQNLSASRPQDRQFILSSKKLLLSDSGFYLCAWSGFWSGLTYEQYFGPGTRLTVT.

This rearrangement joins TRBV7-2 to TRBJ2-1, with a possible D match to TRBD2 (7 bases). Germline CDR1 reads SGHTA; CDR2 reads FQGNSA. Trimming cost V 6 bases and J 9 bases, with 21 bases left between them. The CDR3 is 15 residues long. The CDR3 nucleotides are TGTGCCAGCAGGCGCACAGGGATTTGGGAGGGTGAGCAGTTCTTC. It translates to CASRRTGIWEGEQFF.

The chain links TRBV18 to TRBJ2-1; D unclear. This CDR3 has 16 amino acids. Germline V lookup: CDR1 KGHSH, CDR2 LQKENI. Deletions cut 0 bases from V and 6 bases from J, with 15 bases between. The CDR3 DNA reads TGTGCCAGCTCACCACCGCTCAGGTTAATGAGCAATGAGCAGTTCTTC. Protein product: CASSPPLRLMSNEQFF.

The CDR3, as DNA: TGTGCCTGGAGTGTCGGAACAGCCGGGGAGCTGTTTTTT. Translating gives CAWSVGTAGELFF. The chain recombines TRBV30 with TRBJ2-2, with D unclear. CDR1 is GTSNPN, CDR2 SVGIG, per germline (reference sequence). The CDR3 is 13 residues long. V was cut by 0 bases and J by 6 bases, with 8 bases left in between.

The count of this clone is one. This chain joins TRBV25-1 and TRBJ2-1; 7 nucleotides line up with TRBD2. Germline V gene sequence: CDR1 MGHDK, CDR2 SYGVNS. The CDR3 extends over 17 amino acids. V lost 1 base to trimming and J lost 7 bases; unmatched junction nucleotides: 13. This chain's CDR3 is CASSESGGGPLSNEQFF. The CDR3 region has the DNA TGTGCCAGCAGTGAATCGGGGGGAGGGCCTTTAAGTAATGAGCAGTTCTTC.

The chain links TRBV28 to TRBJ2-3; D possibly corresponds to TRBD2 (6 bases). CDR1 is MDHEN and CDR2 is SYDVKM in the germline V gene. The V gene lost 5 bases and the J gene lost 4 bases, with 13 bases spanning the gap. The CDR3 loop spans 14 amino acids. The CDR3 loop is CASSLTSSPDTQYF. The CDR3, as DNA: TGTGCCAGCAGTCTGACTAGTTCCCCAGATACGCAGTATTTT.

As DNA, the CDR3 is TGTGCCAGCAGCCCCCGGGCTAGCGGGGGATGGGGTTACAATGAGCAGTTCTTC. This translates into CASSPRASGGWGYNEQFF. This chain uses TRBV6-2 or TRBV6-3 with TRBJ2-1, with 10 bases matching TRBD2. The V segment lost 6 bases and the J segment 4 bases; nucleotides outside the gene matches: 15. Germline values: CDR1 MNHEY, CDR2 SVGEGT. This CDR3 region has 18 residues.

The chain is built from TRBV5-4 and TRBJ2-5; tentatively, D is TRBD2 (5 bases). The ends were cut back, 4 bases at V and 0 bases at J, with 13 bases in the middle. The CDR3 is 15 residues long. Germline V gene data show CDR1 as SGHNT and CDR2 as YYREEE (reference sequence). Here the CDR3 DNA reads TGTGCCAGCAGCCCAACTACGGGAAACCAAGAGACCCAGTACTTC. It is translated as CASSPTTGNQETQYF.

V usage is TRBV21-1 and J usage is TRBJ2-2; TRBD2, as called in the table, went unchecked against the DNA. TRBV21-1 constitutes a pseudogene. The CDR3 sequence is 18 residues long. CDR3 sequence: CASSKALGGLRNTGELFF. DNA for the CDR3: TGTGCCAGCAGCAAAGCGCTTGGAGGATTGAGGAACACCGGGGAGCTGTTTTTT.

The V gene is TRBV28, the J gene TRBJ2-2; 8 nucleotides agree with TRBD1. CDR3 length equals 16 residues. Germline-derived CDR1 and CDR2 are MDHEN and SYDVKM. Unmatched junction bases numbered 11, after V lost 3 bases and J lost 8 bases. As DNA, the CDR3 is TGTGCCAGCAGTTTCCCCGCGGCAGGGGGCTTGGGGGAGCTGTTTTTT. This translates into CASSFPAAGGLGELFF.

Worth noting for this clone: This same CDR3 is encoded by further DNA sequences in the sample. The rearrangement joins TRBV19 to TRBJ1-5; D may be TRBD1 (5 bases). V was trimmed by 9 bases and J by 4 bases, leaving 10 bases between them. The CDR3 sequence is 12 residues long. Germline CDR1 is LNHDA and CDR2 is SQIVND (reference sequence). Written as DNA, the CDR3 is TGTGCCAGCTCCCCAGGGAATCAGCCCCAGCATTTT. Amino acid sequence: CASSPGNQPQHF.

This chain connects TRBV4-1 to TRBJ2-5; 9 bases map to TRBD2. V lost 4 bases to trimming and J lost 5 bases; unmatched junction nucleotides: 8. Looked up from germline, CDR1 is MGHRA and CDR2 is YSYEKL. The CDR3 loop spans 15 amino acids. The CDR3 DNA follows: TGCGCCAGCAGCCGAGGGGGACTAGCCCGGGAGACCCAGTACTTC. This encodes CASSRGGLARETQYF.

The V call is TRBV19, the J call TRBJ2-7, with 11 bases matching TRBD1. Trimming removed 3 bases from V and 6 bases from J; junction bases left unmatched: 7. Germline V CDR1 and CDR2: LNHDA, SQIVND (reference sequence). The CDR3 has 15 amino acids. Written as DNA, the CDR3 is TGTGCCAGTAGTATCCTGGGACAGGGGGGAAGCGAGCAGTACTTC. It is translated as CASSILGQGGSEQYF.

This chain joins TRBV19 and TRBJ2-7; 7 positions agree with TRBD2. V shed 3 bases, J shed 3 bases, and the junction held 5 bases outside the gene matches. From germline, CDR1 is LNHDA and CDR2 SQIVND (reference sequence). There are 14 residues in the CDR3. CDR3 region: CASSITSASYEQYF. CDR3 sequence (DNA): TGTGCCAGTAGTATTACTAGCGCGAGCTACGAGCAGTACTTC.

The chain is built from TRBV7-9 and TRBJ2-7, with 9 bases fitting TRBD2. The CDR3 is 16 residues long. Trimming cost V 0 bases and J 2 bases; bases outside gene matches: 5. Germline V gene sequence: CDR1 SEHNR, CDR2 FQNEAQ (reference sequence). CDR3 region: CASSLATAGGPYEQYF. The CDR3 DNA is TGTGCCAGCAGCTTAGCCACAGCGGGAGGCCCCTACGAGCAGTACTTC.